This TCR beta chain was retrieved from a study of cytomegalovirus exposure and HLA in healthy donors. Overall study results and limits: Researchers reported in a later analysis that a missense DCLRE1C variant was tied to TCR beta V- and J-gene trimming. Later work found most CMV-associated TCR beta chains apparently HLA-restricted. A previous analysis found most TCR beta V segments productive roughly 87% or roughly 30% of the time. Common viral pathogens were later found to be apparently linked to several of the most significant clusters.

The PCR was carried out with 60 Vbeta primers and 13 Jbeta primers. The protocol was immunoSEQ multiplex PCR, while the TCRdb copy is restricted to in-frame clones and leaves out a portion. The table has 75,000 to 95,000 clones, approximately 84% seen once. With regard to this clone: The antigen remains undetermined.

The V end lost 3 bases, the J end lost 8 bases, and 10 bases lay between the germline ends. The germline gives CDR1 SEHNR, CDR2 FQNEAQ (reference sequence). The CDR3 has 12 residues. The specimen sequenced was PBMCs. The TCR comes from a man aged 18-30 years in good health and CMV-seronegative. The V and J genes are TRBV7-9 and TRBJ1-2, with D maybe TRBD1 (6 bases). The DNA of the CDR3 is TGTGCCAGCAGCTTCAACAGGGCGGGCTACACCTTC. It encodes CASSFNRAGYTF. The full variable domain, rest sourced from reference TRBV7-9 and TRBJ1-2, is DTGVSQNPRHKITKRGQNVTFRCDPISEHNRLYWYRQTLGQGPEFLTYFQNEAQLEKSRLLSDRFSAERPKGSFSTLEIQRTEQGDSAMYLCASSFNRAGYTFGSGTRLTVV.